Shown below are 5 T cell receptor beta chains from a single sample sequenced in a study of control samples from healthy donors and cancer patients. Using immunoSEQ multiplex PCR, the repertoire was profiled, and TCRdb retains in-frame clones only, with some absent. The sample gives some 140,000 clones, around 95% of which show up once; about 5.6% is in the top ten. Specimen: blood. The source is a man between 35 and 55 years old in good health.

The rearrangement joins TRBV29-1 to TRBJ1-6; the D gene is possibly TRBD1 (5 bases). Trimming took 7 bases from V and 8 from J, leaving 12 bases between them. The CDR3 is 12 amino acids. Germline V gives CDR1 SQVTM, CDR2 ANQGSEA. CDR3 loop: CSAGDLDSPLHF. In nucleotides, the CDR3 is TGCAGCGCGGGGGACCTGGATTCACCCCTCCACTTT.

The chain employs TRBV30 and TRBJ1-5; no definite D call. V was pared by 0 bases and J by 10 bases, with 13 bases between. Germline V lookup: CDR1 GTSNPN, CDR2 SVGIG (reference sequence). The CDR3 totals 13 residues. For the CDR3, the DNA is TGTGCCTGGAGTGTCGGGATTACGAAACCCCAGCATTTT. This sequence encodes CAWSVGITKPQHF.

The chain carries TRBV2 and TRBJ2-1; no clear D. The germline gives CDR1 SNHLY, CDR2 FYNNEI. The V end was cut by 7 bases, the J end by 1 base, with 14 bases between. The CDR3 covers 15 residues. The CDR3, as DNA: TGTGCCAGCAAGCTTGATAAGCCATCCTACAATGAGCAGTTCTTC. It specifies CASKLDKPSYNEQFF.

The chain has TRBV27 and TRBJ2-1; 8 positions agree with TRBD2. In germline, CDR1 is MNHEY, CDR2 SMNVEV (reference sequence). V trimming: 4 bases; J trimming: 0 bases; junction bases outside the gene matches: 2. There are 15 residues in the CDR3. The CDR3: CASSSREDSYNEQFF. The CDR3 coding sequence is TGTGCCAGCAGTTCGCGGGAGGACTCCTACAATGAGCAGTTCTTC.

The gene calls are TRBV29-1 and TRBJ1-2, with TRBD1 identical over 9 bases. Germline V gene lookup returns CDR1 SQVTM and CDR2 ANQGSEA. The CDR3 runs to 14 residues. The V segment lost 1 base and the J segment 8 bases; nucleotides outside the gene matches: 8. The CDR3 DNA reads TGCAGCGTTGAAGTTGGGACAGGGTGGCAGGGCTACACCTTC. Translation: CSVEVGTGWQGYTF.